Presented here are 30 T cell receptor beta chains from one specimen sequenced in a study of PD-1 blockade in classical Hodgkin lymphoma. The time point: cycle 4 day 1 (C4D1), after five to seven weeks of nivolumab. Every patient had relapsed following autologous stem cell transplantation, and cohorts differed in brentuximab vedotin exposure. Using magnetic negative selection, the CD4+ T cells were separated out of thawed PBMCs. Assay: immunoSEQ multiplex PCR; the TCRdb copy retains only in-frame clones and omits some. The sample contains under 20,000 clones, 60% to 80% of which appear only once. Here the sequenced sample was CD4+ T cells from blood, taken before the fourth cycle of nivolumab. The receptor source for this set is a human donor with classical Hodgkin lymphoma.

This clone is a singleton in its sample. V gene TRBV19 combines with J gene TRBJ2-2; no firm D call. Trimming took off 6 bases at V and 6 bases at J, with 11 bases between the two ends. This CDR3 contains 13 residues. Germline V lookup: CDR1 LNHDA, CDR2 SQIVND (reference sequence). This CDR3 is CASRKGSAGELFF. For the CDR3, the DNA is TGTGCCAGTAGAAAGGGTTCTGCCGGGGAGCTGTTTTTT.

The chain has TRBV11-3 and TRBJ2-1; maybe TRBD2 (5 bases). Germline V gene sequence: CDR1 SGHNT, CDR2 YENEEA. This CDR3 has 13 amino acids. V was clipped by 4 bases and J by 7 bases, with 11 bases between them. CDR3: CASSSRTGNEQFF. CDR3 in DNA: TGTGCCAGCAGCTCTAGAACGGGGAATGAGCAGTTCTTC.

The chain couples TRBV7-2 to TRBJ1-2, with 12 bases aligning to TRBD1. The CDR3 has 16 amino acids. Germline assignment: CDR1 SGHTA and CDR2 FQGNSA. Germline trimming cut 2 bases from V and 2 bases from J; bases unmatched to any gene: 3. CDR3 protein: CASSLLGQGANYGYTF. The CDR3 DNA reads as TGTGCCAGCAGCTTACTGGGACAGGGGGCCAACTATGGCTACACCTTC.

The chain recombines TRBV7-2 with TRBJ1-6; 9 positions agree with TRBD1. The CDR3 has 14 amino acids. The V and J ends lost 3 bases and 10 bases, in that order; junction bases with no gene match: 4. The germline gives CDR1 SGHTA, CDR2 FQGNSA. The CDR3 DNA sequence: TGTGCCAGCAGCTTGGGACAGGGTTCATCACCCCTCCACTTT. Translation gives CASSLGQGSSPLHF.

The chain combines TRBV5-4 with TRBJ2-1, with 8 bases identical to TRBD2. Germline-derived CDR1 and CDR2 are SGHNT and YYREEE (reference sequence). Trimming at V came to 3 bases and at J to 5 bases, leaving 4 bases not matched to a gene. CDR3 length equals 14 residues. CDR3 region: CASSYSGIHNEQFF. The CDR3 coding sequence is TGTGCCAGCAGCTATAGCGGGATCCACAATGAGCAGTTCTTC.

The chain joins TRBV5-4 to TRBJ2-3; 7 bases map to TRBD2. The CDR3 consists of 14 residues. CDR1 and CDR2 from the germline V gene are SGHNT and YYREEE (reference sequence). V lost 5 bases to trimming and J lost 0 bases; unmatched junction nucleotides: 3. The CDR3 DNA is TGTGCCAGCAGATCTAGCGGTAGCACAGATACGCAGTATTTT. Translation: CASRSSGSTDTQYF.

This clone was observed a single time. The chain employs TRBV27 and TRBJ1-5, with D unresolved. The CDR3 extends over 14 amino acids. Germline V CDR1 and CDR2: MNHEY, SMNVEV (reference sequence). The V and J ends lost 1 base and 5 bases respectively, with 9 bases between them. The CDR3 loop is CASSLFRAYQPQHF. The CDR3, as DNA: TGTGCCAGCAGTTTATTTCGGGCGTATCAGCCCCAGCATTTT.

The chain uses TRBV7-2 and TRBJ2-5; D unclear. The CDR3 is 13 residues long. The V gene lost 3 bases and the J gene lost 5 bases, with 10 bases spanning the gap. Germline V CDR1 and CDR2: SGHTA, FQGNSA. CDR3 sequence: CASSFRRLETQYF. The CDR3 DNA sequence: TGTGCCAGCAGCTTTCGCCGGCTGGAGACCCAGTACTTC. Complete variable domain (other parts from reference TRBV7-2 and TRBJ2-5): GAGVSQSPSNKVTEKGKDVELRCDPISGHTALYWYRQSLGQGLEFLIYFQGNSAPDKSGLPSDRFSAERTGGSVSTLTIQRTQQEDSAVYLCASSFRRLETQYFGPGTRLLVL.

The rearrangement links TRBV28 to TRBJ2-3, with D uncertain. This CDR3 region has 15 residues. Looked up from germline, CDR1 is MDHEN and CDR2 is SYDVKM. Trimming shortened V by 3 bases and J by 8 bases, and 18 bases separated the two germline ends. The CDR3 coding sequence is TGTGCCAGCAGTTTTATTTCCCGACAAGGCAGTACGCAGTATTTT. As protein: CASSFISRQGSTQYF.

This clone is medium-sized. The chain joins TRBV4-2 to TRBJ2-1; 11 positions agree with TRBD2. V dropped 0 bases and J dropped 10; count of bases not matched to a gene: 8. CDR1 and CDR2 from the germline V gene are LGHNA and YNFKEQ. The CDR3 loop spans 16 amino acids. The CDR3 region is CASSQELAGVSIEQFF. The CDR3 DNA reads TGTGCCAGCAGCCAAGAACTAGCGGGAGTTTCAATAGAGCAGTTCTTC.

This chain uses TRBV7-2 with TRBJ2-1, with D possibly matching TRBD2 (6 bases). The length of the CDR3 is 14 residues. CDR1 and CDR2 from the germline V gene are SGHTA and FQGNSA. The V and J ends lost 5 bases and 8 bases respectively, with 16 bases between them. Written as DNA, the CDR3 is TGTGCCAGCAGCCCCCAGCGAGGAGGGGATGAGCAGTTCTTC. Translation: CASSPQRGGDEQFF. Full variable domain (rest looked up from reference TRBV7-2 and TRBJ2-1): GAGVSQSPSNKVTEKGKDVELRCDPISGHTALYWYRQSLGQGLEFLIYFQGNSAPDKSGLPSDRFSAERTGGSVSTLTIQRTQQEDSAVYLCASSPQRGGDEQFFGPGTRLTVL.

The V call is TRBV18, the J call TRBJ2-1, with D possibly called TRBD1 or TRBD2 (6 bases each). V gave up 3 bases and J gave up 10 bases, with 25 bases separating them. The CDR3 spans 17 residues. Looked up from germline, CDR1 is KGHSH and CDR2 is LQKENI. For the CDR3, the DNA is TGTGCCAGCTCACCCGCCGGGGGCGCCAGCCCAAAATACGAGCAGTTCTTC. Protein: CASSPAGGASPKYEQFF.

V is TRBV6-1 and J is TRBJ2-7; no definite D call. The CDR3 length is 14 residues. Per germline, CDR1 MNHNS and CDR2 SASEGT. V was shortened by 4 bases and J by 6 bases, with 16 bases between the two germline ends. CDR3 bases: TGTGCCAGCAGTGGCCTTTTGGCCCTCGGCGAGCAGTACTTC. This encodes CASSGLLALGEQYF.

The V gene is TRBV2, the J gene TRBJ2-1; D perhaps matches TRBD1 (5 bases). Germline values: CDR1 SNHLY, CDR2 FYNNEI. The CDR3 is made up of 11 amino acids. Between the trimmed V and J ends, which lost 6 bases and 8 bases, there was a span of 8 bases. The CDR3 sequence is CASSRAHEQFF. Here the CDR3 DNA reads TGTGCCAGCAGCAGGGCACATGAGCAGTTCTTC.

This clone was seen a few times. The chain joins TRBV7-3 to TRBJ2-1; the D gene is possibly TRBD1 (6 bases). CDR1 and CDR2 (germline): SGHTA, FQGTGA. Deletions cut 5 bases from V and 0 bases from J, with 14 bases between. The CDR3 runs to 16 residues. The CDR3 DNA sequence: TGTGCCAGCAGCGCCAAGACAGGTAGCTCCTACAATGAGCAGTTCTTC. Its translation: CASSAKTGSSYNEQFF.

This clone has only a few counts. V and J are TRBV20-1 and TRBJ1-2, with D hard to call. The CDR3 extends over 11 amino acids. V lost 2 bases and J lost 7, with 8 bases in between. The germline V gene encodes CDR1 DFQATT and CDR2 SNEGSKA (reference sequence). The CDR3 region is CSARTVSGYTF. The CDR3 DNA sequence: TGCAGTGCTAGAACGGTTAGTGGCTACACCTTC.

In its sample, this clone was seen once. This chain uses TRBV6-5 with TRBJ1-3; D unresolved. There are 15 residues in the CDR3. Germline CDR1 is MNHEY and CDR2 is SVGAGI. Trimming left V 0 bases short and J 15 bases short, with 21 bases between. The chain's CDR3 is CASSYSNSARAARYF. Here the CDR3 DNA reads TGTGCCAGCAGTTACTCGAATTCTGCTAGGGCGGCCCGATATTTT.

The chain recombines TRBV5-8 with TRBJ1-2; D unclear. CDR1 and CDR2 from the germline V gene are SGHTS and YDEGEE. The CDR3 covers 13 residues. V shed 0 bases and J shed 0 bases, with 3 bases lying between them. CDR3 sequence: CASSLGSNYGYTF. The CDR3 DNA sequence: TGTGCCAGCAGCTTGGGTTCTAACTATGGCTACACCTTC.

V gene TRBV27 combines with J gene TRBJ2-7; D unresolved. CDR1 is MNHEY and CDR2 is SMNVEV in the germline V gene (reference sequence). CDR3 length equals 13 residues. V dropped 8 bases and J dropped 0 bases, with 11 bases sitting between them. The CDR3 protein is CASPCGSSYEQYF. DNA of the CDR3: TGTGCCAGCCCGTGCGGAAGCTCCTACGAGCAGTACTTC.

There are a few counts of this clone. This chain's CDR3 is CASSAQGPGAEAFF. The CDR3 DNA sequence: TGTGCCAGTAGTGCACAGGGGCCAGGGGCTGAAGCTTTCTTT. V gene TRBV19 combines with J gene TRBJ1-1, with TRBD1 identical over 7 bases. V was clipped by 5 bases and J by 6 bases; unmatched bases: 9. The CDR3 is made up of 14 amino acids. CDR1 LNHDA and CDR2 SQIVND come from the germline V gene (reference sequence).

This rearrangement joins TRBV7-8 to TRBJ2-7; no reliable D call. This CDR3 comprises 16 residues. V was clipped by 0 bases and J by 5 bases, with 17 bases between them. Germline V gene data show CDR1 as SGHVS and CDR2 as FQNEAQ. CDR3 amino acids: CASSLARSPKAHEQYF. CDR3 bases: TGTGCCAGCAGCTTAGCGCGGTCACCTAAAGCCCACGAGCAGTACTTC.

This chain joins TRBV4-3 and TRBJ2-7; 7 nucleotides match TRBD1. The CDR3 is 17 amino acids. V was clipped by 3 bases and J by 5 bases; unmatched bases: 16. Germline values: CDR1 LGHNA, CDR2 YSLEER. This chain's CDR3 is CASSQRRGSEGANEQYF. The CDR3 DNA follows: TGCGCCAGCAGCCAGAGACGGGGTTCCGAGGGGGCCAACGAGCAGTACTTC.

The chain links TRBV6-4 to TRBJ1-1; D not resolved. Per the germline V gene, CDR1 is MRHNA and CDR2 is SNTAGT. The CDR3 totals 13 residues. Trimming removed 3 bases from V and 5 bases from J, with 10 bases in between. The CDR3 nucleotides read TGTGCCAGCAGTGAATCTTTGGGAACTGAAGCTTTCTTT. This codes for CASSESLGTEAFF.

This clone was seen more than once but under ten times. The J gene is TRBJ1-1, the V gene TRBV11-2; TRBD1 agrees at 7 bases. The CDR3 runs to 14 residues. The junction had 5 bases not matched to a gene; V was cut back by 6 bases and J by 1 base. Germline V gene data show CDR1 as SGHAT and CDR2 as FQNNGV. In DNA form, the CDR3 reads TGTGCCAGCAGTCCGACAGGGTCGAACACTGAAGCTTTCTTT. Encoded protein: CASSPTGSNTEAFF. Full variable domain (missing parts from reference TRBV11-2 and TRBJ1-1): EAGVAQSPRYKIIEKRQSVAFWCNPISGHATLYWYQQILGQGPKLLIQFQNNGVVDDSQLPKDRFSAERLKGVDSTLKIQPAKLEDSAVYLCASSPTGSNTEAFFGQGTRLTVV.

This chain uses TRBV9 with TRBJ2-1; D gene unclear. Germline CDR1 and CDR2: SGDLS and YYNGEE. The CDR3 has 13 amino acids. The V end lost 4 bases, the J end lost 9 bases, and 14 bases lay between the germline ends. The DNA of the CDR3 is TGTGCCAGCAGCCCTTCCGTAGTTTTTGAGCAGTTCTTC. It specifies CASSPSVVFEQFF.

The CDR3 bases are TGTGCCAGCAGGGGGACAGCAACTAATGAAAAACTGTTTTTT. The encoded protein is CASRGTATNEKLFF. This chain joins TRBV2 and TRBJ1-4; 7 nucleotides align to TRBD1. V dropped 6 bases and J dropped 0; count of bases not matched to a gene: 1. The V gene's germline CDR1 is SNHLY and CDR2 FYNNEI. The CDR3 loop spans 14 amino acids.

The V call is TRBV4-1, the J call TRBJ2-1; 11 nucleotides match TRBD2. The CDR3 runs 17 residues. Losses at the gene ends were 1 base for V and 7 bases for J; bases not matched to a gene: 9. CDR1 and CDR2 from the germline V gene are MGHRA and YSYEKL. CDR3 DNA sequence: TGCGCCAGCAGCCAAGGCCGACTAGCGGGAAATCCAAATGAGCAGTTCTTC. This translates into CASSQGRLAGNPNEQFF.

This clone is a singleton in its sample. This chain uses TRBV7-2 with TRBJ2-7, with TRBD1 matching over 7 bases. In germline, CDR1 is SGHTA, CDR2 FQGNSA. The CDR3 is 14 residues long. Trimming at V came to 5 bases and at J to 2 bases, leaving 6 bases not matched to a gene. The CDR3 nucleotides read TGTGCCAGCAGCCCAACGACAGGGACCTACGAGCAGTACTTC. It translates to CASSPTTGTYEQYF. Looking up the rest from reference TRBV7-2 and TRBJ2-7 gives the full variable domain: GAGVSQSPSNKVTEKGKDVELRCDPISGHTALYWYRQSLGQGLEFLIYFQGNSAPDKSGLPSDRFSAERTGGSVSTLTIQRTQQEDSAVYLCASSPTTGTYEQYFGPGTRLTVT.

V is TRBV23-1 and J is TRBJ1-4; D is perhaps TRBD1 (5 bases). TRBV23-1 is filed as an ORF, its function uncertain. CDR3 length equals 15 residues. Deletions cut 6 bases from V and 7 bases from J, with 18 bases between. The CDR3: CASSQPGLKGEKLFF. CDR3 sequence (DNA): TGCGCCAGCAGCCAACCGGGACTCAAGGGTGAAAAACTGTTTTTT.

The chain has TRBV10-3 and TRBJ2-2; 7 positions match TRBD1. Per germline, CDR1 ENHRY and CDR2 SYGVKD. This CDR3 spans 13 amino acids. Germline trimming cut 4 bases from V and 4 bases from J; bases unmatched to any gene: 0. Written as DNA, the CDR3 is TGTGCCATCAGTGGGACAGGCACCGGGGAGCTGTTTTTT. Protein sequence: CAISGTGTGELFF.